These 7 T cell receptor beta chains were all obtained from the same sample, sequenced in a study of blood T cell repertoires in COVID-19 (dated by TCRdb to 2020 to 2021). To prepare the library, the immunoSEQ multiplex PCR assay was applied. This immuneACCESS table, as held by TCRdb, lists in-frame sequences with V and J called but not all clones. Of the missing ones, under half trace to an unresolved V gene in checked studies; the others have no known cause. This sample has 150,000 or so clones in its table, and roughly 80% of those were observed once. Roughly 0.56% of the sample is in the top ten clones. Sequenced sample: peripheral blood. The receptors were gathered from a man between 60 and 75 years old with acute or convalescent COVID-19.

The J gene is TRBJ1-6, the V gene TRBV7-2; maybe TRBD1 (5 bases). Trimming cost V 5 bases and J 7 bases, with 15 bases left between them. The V gene's germline CDR1 is SGHTA and CDR2 FQGNSA. The CDR3 totals 15 residues. The CDR3 region has the DNA TGTGCCAGCAGCACAGCGGAGGGGTGGAATTCACCCCTCCACTTT. Translated: CASSTAEGWNSPLHF.

The V gene is TRBV11-3, the J gene TRBJ2-5; 10 bases fit TRBD1. The CDR3 is 16 amino acids. Trimming cost V 4 bases and J 2 bases; bases outside gene matches: 7. Germline V gene lookup returns CDR1 SGHNT and CDR2 YENEEA. The CDR3 region has the DNA TGTGCCAGCAGCTCCGGGACAGGGGACGATCAAGAGACCCAGTACTTC. This encodes CASSSGTGDDQETQYF.

The chain's CDR3 is CASSFQGAYEQYF. The CDR3 nucleotides read TGTGCCAGCAGCTTCCAGGGGGCCTACGAGCAGTACTTC. This chain connects TRBV13 to TRBJ2-7, with 7 bases fitting TRBD1. V gave up 3 bases and J gave up 2 bases; unmatched junction bases: 1. The CDR3 has 13 residues. Germline-derived CDR1 and CDR2 are PRHDT and FYEKMQ (reference sequence).

The chain joins TRBV2 to TRBJ1-1; D is possibly TRBD1 (6 bases). Trimming shortened V by 6 bases and J by 2 bases, and 10 bases separated the two germline ends. Germline CDR1 and CDR2: SNHLY and FYNNEI. The CDR3 length is 13 residues. The CDR3 bases are TGTGCCAGCAGGTCGGACAGTAACACTGAAGCTTTCTTT. Residues: CASRSDSNTEAFF.

The CDR3 DNA reads TGTGCCAGTAGTACCAACCGGGACAGGGTAATTCGCAATCAGCCCCAGCATTTT. Translating it yields CASSTNRDRVIRNQPQHF. The chain joins TRBV19 to TRBJ1-5; the match to TRBD1 covers 9 bases. CDR1 and CDR2 from the germline V gene are LNHDA and SQIVND (reference sequence). This CDR3 has 18 amino acids. V was pared by 4 bases and J by 2 bases, with 12 bases of the junction left unmatched.

This clone was seen a single time. Additional DNA sequences in this sample encode the identical CDR3. The genes are TRBV7-2 and TRBJ1-5, with 7 bases lining up with TRBD1. The CDR3 contains 13 residues. The V gene end was trimmed by 5 bases and the J gene end by 5 bases; junction bases not matched to a gene: 3. The germline V gene has CDR1 SGHTA and CDR2 FQGNSA. The CDR3 DNA sequence: TGTGCCAGCAGCCCTGACAGGGATCAGCCCCAGCATTTT. Translated: CASSPDRDQPQHF.

The V gene is TRBV16, the J gene TRBJ1-5, with D unclear. Germline CDR1 and CDR2: KGHSY and FQNENV. V lost 0 bases to trimming and J lost 1 base, with 7 bases between them. This CDR3 is built from 15 residues. The CDR3 nucleotides read TGTGCCAGCAGCCAATCGAGGGTCAGCAATCAGCCCCAGCATTTT. Its protein product is CASSQSRVSNQPQHF.